Included here is one T cell receptor beta chain sequence, with context. The germline V gene encodes CDR1 ENHRY and CDR2 SYGVKD. The CDR3 sequence is 14 residues long. V was trimmed by 5 bases and J by 1 base, leaving 11 bases between them. Per the authors' pipeline: Quantification of nucleated cells was approximated via reference gene primer amplification. Assay: immunoSEQ multiplex PCR; the TCRdb copy retains only in-frame clones and omits some. D and trimming were read from the DNA, whereas the V and J calls and clone size are those reported in that table. The sample records roughly 280,000 clones, more than 70% being singletons. This record belongs to a study of blood T cell repertoires in COVID-19. In the study overall: PBMCs, B-cell-depleted T cells, or T cells were the source of the cDNA or gDNA that made up the material.

Material: peripheral blood. The rearrangement links TRBV10-3 to TRBJ1-1; D may be TRBD1 (5 bases). The TCR was taken from a woman in her twenties or thirties with COVID-19, enrolled during active disease. CDR3 in DNA: TGTGCCATCAGTCCAGGGTTTGGGAACACTGAAGCTTTCTTT. It yields the protein CAISPGFGNTEAFF.